The present TCR beta chain was sequenced within a study of blood T cell repertoires in COVID-19 (dated by TCRdb to about 2020). With regard to the full study: Samples from collaborators originated in the United States, Italy and Spain and spanned both the acute and convalescent phases of COVID-19. Where available, HLA class I and class II types were taken from metadata supplied by the sample provider and were not determined by assay-based typing. The sample metadata nearly always contained a de-identified subject ID, COVID-19 status, age in years and sex. Subjects who had been exposed to COVID-19, were actively infected with it, or had recovered from it provided the deeply sampled blood TCRbeta repertoires that made up the dataset. The material from the prospective study consisted of cDNA or gDNA derived from T cells, B-cell-depleted T cells, or PBMCs. The samples were drawn from the first 160 participants of the ongoing ImmuneRACE study and from some 1,300 subjects provided by 6 global collaborators. The repertoires were released in a freely available public database meant as a resource for research on the immune response to SARS-CoV-2. The research as a whole found: Clinical and demographic metadata were provided uncurated, with the amount varying by source and participant.

Regarding this clone: No antigen is known for it. Per-base qualities were not stored, and no clone one base away is much larger.

The immunoSEQ Assay, a bias-controlled multiplex PCR, was used to amplify TCRbeta CDR3 regions from genomic DNA. Processing in the source paper ran as follows. The number of nucleated cells in each sample was estimated from the amplification of reference gene primers within the assay. Sequence reads were collapsed and filtered to measure the absolute abundance of every unique TCRbeta CDR3 rearrangement. For each sample, productive Simpson clonality was calculated as the square root of Simpson's diversity index over productive rearrangements. The table comes from immuneACCESS by way of TCRdb, which keeps in-frame sequences with V and J called. Part of the clones is missing from these tables; in studies checked, under half for an unresolved V gene and the rest for unknown reasons. V, J and clone size were drawn from that table, and D and trimming were deduced from the DNA. This sample has 250,000 to 350,000 clones in its table, and around 89% of those were observed once. The ten largest clonotypes hold roughly 4.3% of the sample.

Ends trimmed: V by 4 bases, J by 7 bases; bases unmatched to a gene: 5. The CDR3, from cysteine to phenylalanine, totals 13 residues. The DNA shown is the 39-base CDR3, in frame from base 1. Participants in the prospective study were enrolled through a virtual design, were aged about 18 to 100 years, and lived in about 25 United States geographic areas. In the prospective study, participants were assigned to cohorts based on the clinical history participants reported in a screening survey and a study questionnaire. In the prospective study, mobile phlebotomists collected whole blood, serum and a nasopharyngeal or oropharyngeal swab from each participant. Additional blood draws and questionnaires over an approximately two-month period could optionally be provided by prospective study participants. Blood samples from the prospective study were shipped frozen or at room temperature prior to DNA extraction.

The chain employs TRBV12-3 or TRBV12-4 and TRBJ2-7, and TRBD1 matches 9 of the central bases. The sequencing sample was made of PBMCs or T cells enriched from blood (not recorded which). This TCR was recovered from a woman between 18 and 29 years old with acute COVID-19. The nucleotide sequence reads as follows: TGTGCCAGCAGTTCGGGACAGGGAGGAGAGCAGTACTTC. This encodes CASSSGQGGEQYF.